These 24 T cell receptor beta chains originate from one sample sequenced in a study of blood T cell repertoires in COVID-19. The repertoire was sequenced with immunoSEQ multiplex PCR; TCRdb's copy has only in-frame clones and lacks some. In the table there are tens of thousands of clones, about 89% of which are singletons. The sequencing sample was made of peripheral blood. These TCRs come from a man aged 55 to 70 with acute or convalescent COVID-19.

This chain links TRBV5-6 with TRBJ1-4; D is unclear. V lost 4 bases and J 0 bases, leaving 7 bases between the germline ends. In germline, CDR1 is SGHDT, CDR2 YYEEEE. The CDR3 is 14 amino acids. The CDR3 protein is CASSEAATNEKLFF. The CDR3 DNA follows: TGTGCCAGCAGCGAAGCTGCAACTAATGAAAAACTGTTTTTT. Drawing the rest from reference TRBV5-6 and TRBJ1-4, the complete variable domain is DAGVTQSPTHLIKTRGQQVTLRCSPKSGHDTVSWYQQALGQGPQFIFQYYEEEERQRGNFPDRFSGHQFPNYSSELNVNALLLGDSALYLCASSEAATNEKLFFGSGTQLSVL.

V and J are TRBV3-1 (or the pseudogene TRBV3-2) and TRBJ1-2, with no clear D. The germline CDR1 and CDR2 sequences are LGHDT and YNNKEL (reference sequence). Deletions cut 4 bases from V and 4 bases from J, with 7 bases between. The CDR3 length is 12 residues. This CDR3 reads CASSRGSYGYTF. CDR3 nucleotide sequence: TGTGCCAGCAGCCGAGGCAGCTATGGCTACACCTTC.

The J gene is TRBJ2-5, the V gene TRBV25-1; no firm D call. This CDR3 contains 15 residues. The germline gives CDR1 MGHDK, CDR2 SYGVNS. V was pared by 5 bases and J by 5 bases, with 18 bases between. CDR3 amino acids: CASSTHGSGRETQYF. CDR3 DNA: TGTGCCAGCAGTACCCACGGGTCGGGTAGGGAGACCCAGTACTTC.

This chain links TRBV7-9 with TRBJ2-2, with a tentative D call TRBD2 (6 bases). The V end was cut by 5 bases, the J end by 5 bases, with 6 bases between. This CDR3 is 12 amino acids long. Per the germline V gene, CDR1 is SEHNR and CDR2 is FQNEAQ (reference sequence). CDR3 region: CASSRGTGELFF. Written as DNA, the CDR3 is TGTGCCAGCAGCCGGGGGACCGGGGAGCTGTTTTTT.

The V gene is TRBV7-8, the J gene TRBJ1-1; D unclear. V gave up 4 bases and J gave up 2 bases, with 5 bases separating them. From germline, CDR1 is SGHVS and CDR2 FQNEAQ. This CDR3 is 12 amino acids long. CDR3 region: CASSSFNTEAFF. The DNA for the CDR3 is TGTGCCAGCAGCTCCTTTAACACTGAAGCTTTCTTT.

The rearrangement links TRBV29-1 to TRBJ2-2; maybe TRBD2 (5 bases). Deletions cut 8 bases from V and 0 bases from J, with 10 bases between. The germline V gene encodes CDR1 SQVTM and CDR2 ANQGSEA. The CDR3 consists of 13 residues. Here the CDR3 reads CSTGSSNTGELFF. The CDR3 nucleotides read TGCAGCACGGGGAGTTCGAACACCGGGGAGCTGTTTTTT.

The gene calls are TRBV18 and TRBJ1-1, with TRBD1 matching 10 bases. V lost 0 bases, J lost 1 base, and 8 bases stayed unmatched. The CDR3 totals 18 residues. Germline CDR1 KGHSH, CDR2 LQKENI. The CDR3 nucleotides read TGTGCCAGCTCACCACCGACAGGGGGCGCGGGATGGAACACTGAAGCTTTCTTT. Translation gives CASSPPTGGAGWNTEAFF. The full variable domain, completed using reference TRBV18 and TRBJ1-1, is NAGVMQNPRHLVRRRGQEARLRCSPMKGHSHVYWYRQLPEEGLKFMVYLQKENIIDESGMPKERFSAEFPKEGPSILRIQQVVRGDSAAYFCASSPPTGGAGWNTEAFFGQGTRLTVV.

This chain joins TRBV6-2 or TRBV6-3 and TRBJ2-3, with 10 bases fitting TRBD1. V trimming: 5 bases; J trimming: 5 bases; junction bases outside the gene matches: 4. This CDR3 has 14 amino acids. Germline CDR1 and CDR2: MNHEY and SVGEGT. As DNA, the CDR3 is TGTGCCAGCAGTCGACAGGGGGCCGAAGATACGCAGTATTTT. This codes for CASSRQGAEDTQYF.

The chain recombines TRBV5-1 with TRBJ1-1; D uncertain. V lost 0 bases to trimming and J lost 1 base, with 7 bases between them. This CDR3 is 14 amino acids long. CDR1 and CDR2 from the germline V gene are SGHRS and YFSETQ. The chain's CDR3 is CASSLDFRNTEAFF. DNA for the CDR3: TGCGCCAGCAGCTTGGACTTCCGGAACACTGAAGCTTTCTTT.

The V gene is TRBV18, the J gene TRBJ2-7; D might be TRBD1 (5 bases). With 3 bases removed from V and 0 bases from J, the gap between germline ends came to 9 bases. Germline lookup yields CDR1 KGHSH and CDR2 LQKENI. The CDR3 is made up of 14 amino acids. CDR3 sequence (DNA): TGTGCCAGCTCACCGGAAGACAGCTCCTACGAGCAGTACTTC. Its translation: CASSPEDSSYEQYF. Drawing the rest from reference TRBV18 and TRBJ2-7, the complete variable domain is NAGVMQNPRHLVRRRGQEARLRCSPMKGHSHVYWYRQLPEEGLKFMVYLQKENIIDESGMPKERFSAEFPKEGPSILRIQQVVRGDSAAYFCASSPEDSSYEQYFGPGTRLTVT.

This clone has a single count. This rearrangement joins TRBV7-9 to TRBJ2-7; the D is unclear. The V gene's germline CDR1 is SEHNR and CDR2 FQNEAQ (reference sequence). The length of the CDR3 is 12 residues. Trimming removed 1 base at V and 3 bases at J, with 4 bases between. The DNA of the CDR3 is TGTGCCAGCAGCTTAGTAGTCTACGAGCAGTACTTC. It translates to CASSLVVYEQYF.

This chain joins TRBV4-1 and TRBJ2-7, with D unclear. CDR3 length: 13 residues. CDR1 is MGHRA and CDR2 is YSYEKL in the germline V gene. Trimming pared 0 bases from V and 0 bases from J, leaving 3 bases between. DNA for the CDR3: TGCGCCAGCAGCCAAGATAGCTCCTACGAGCAGTACTTC. Its protein is CASSQDSSYEQYF.

This clone was detected only a few times. The rearrangement joins TRBV18 to TRBJ1-6, with 8 bases lining up with TRBD1. Germline V CDR1 and CDR2: KGHSH, LQKENI. V lost 2 bases and J lost 11; bases outside the gene matches: 8. This CDR3 spans 15 amino acids. The CDR3 bases are TGTGCCAGCTCACCAGACCAGGGGGCTGGAACACCCCTCCACTTT. Its protein product is CASSPDQGAGTPLHF. The complete variable domain, with remaining parts taken from reference TRBV18 and TRBJ1-6, reads NAGVMQNPRHLVRRRGQEARLRCSPMKGHSHVYWYRQLPEEGLKFMVYLQKENIIDESGMPKERFSAEFPKEGPSILRIQQVVRGDSAAYFCASSPDQGAGTPLHFGNGTRLTVT.

This chain uses TRBV6-5 with TRBJ1-2, with TRBD1 identical over 9 bases. Germline V lookup: CDR1 MNHEY, CDR2 SVGAGI. The junction had 7 bases not matched to a gene; V was cut back by 7 bases and J by 7 bases. CDR3 size: 13 residues. The CDR3, as DNA: TGTGCCAGCACCTGGACAGGGGAAGTTGGCTACACCTTC. Amino acid sequence: CASTWTGEVGYTF.

The rearrangement uses TRBV6-5 and TRBJ2-5, with D maybe TRBD1 (6 bases). V was clipped by 11 bases and J by 2 bases, with 12 bases between them. The CDR3 has 12 amino acids. Germline CDR1 is MNHEY and CDR2 is SVGAGI. CDR3 residues: CAAGRGQETQYF. The CDR3 region has the DNA TGTGCCGCGGGCAGGGGTCAAGAGACCCAGTACTTC.

The chain has TRBV19 and TRBJ1-4; D unclear. The germline V and J ends were trimmed by 3 bases and 5 bases, with 13 bases remaining between them. The germline gives CDR1 LNHDA, CDR2 SQIVND (reference sequence). The CDR3 is made up of 15 amino acids. This CDR3 is CASSIPTGRNEKLFF. CDR3 sequence (DNA): TGTGCCAGTAGTATCCCCACCGGTAGAAATGAAAAACTGTTTTTT.

The genes are TRBV10-3 and TRBJ2-2; 9 nucleotides align to TRBD1. CDR1 and CDR2 from the germline V gene are ENHRY and SYGVKD. Trimming took 7 bases from V and 4 from J; bases not matched to a gene: 4. This CDR3 region has 14 residues. CDR3 nucleotides: TGTGCCATCAAGGGACAGGGCGTCACCGGGGAGCTGTTTTTT. Translated: CAIKGQGVTGELFF.

The rearrangement joins TRBV27 to TRBJ2-3, with a possible D match to TRBD1 (5 bases). CDR1 and CDR2 from the germline V gene are MNHEY and SMNVEV (reference sequence). Trimming cost V 10 bases and J 12 bases, with 17 bases left between them. CDR3 length equals 11 residues. This CDR3 is CAIQGVPLQYF. DNA for the CDR3: TGTGCCATCCAAGGGGTCCCCCTTCAGTATTTT.

This clone was detected once. The identical CDR3 is also encoded by other nucleotide sequences in the sample. The chain carries TRBV21-1 and TRBJ2-7; TRBD1 reflects the table's D call only, with no check against the DNA. TRBV21-1 is reported as a pseudogene. This CDR3 is 16 amino acids long. CDR3 nucleotide sequence: TGTGCCAGCAGCAGGAAAGGACACGGAAGCTCCTACGAGCAGTACTTC. Translated, it gives CASSRKGHGSSYEQYF.

The chain uses TRBV19 and TRBJ1-6, with 8 nucleotides matching TRBD1. Per the germline V gene, CDR1 is LNHDA and CDR2 is SQIVND (reference sequence). J lost 9 bases, V lost 5 bases, and 6 bases had no gene match. This CDR3 region has 14 residues. DNA of the CDR3: TGTGCCAGTAGTTTGACAGGGGAGGCTTCACCCCTCCACTTT. As protein: CASSLTGEASPLHF.

The chain links TRBV30 to TRBJ2-7; 8 positions agree with TRBD2. The CDR3 contains 14 residues. With 5 bases clipped from V and 1 base from J, the junction kept 7 bases outside the gene matches. CDR1 GTSNPN and CDR2 SVGIG come from the germline V gene (reference sequence). The CDR3 region is CAWSPGGGSYEQYF. The DNA of the CDR3 is TGTGCCTGGTCCCCGGGGGGGGGTTCCTACGAGCAGTACTTC.

This chain connects TRBV11-1 to TRBJ2-7; TRBD1 aligns across 9 bases. The V segment lost 1 base and the J segment 6 bases; nucleotides outside the gene matches: 7. CDR1 and CDR2 from the germline V gene are SGHAT and FQDESV (reference sequence). CDR3 length: 15 residues. The CDR3 reads CASSLGLDRGGEQYF. The CDR3 DNA follows: TGTGCCAGCAGCTTAGGCTTGGACAGGGGAGGCGAGCAGTACTTC.

The rearrangement links TRBV30 to TRBJ2-2; weak D call: TRBD1 (6 bases). With 3 bases removed from V and 1 base from J, the gap between germline ends came to 18 bases. The germline V gene encodes CDR1 GTSNPN and CDR2 SVGIG (reference sequence). There are 17 residues in the CDR3. The CDR3 loop is CAWRIQGLGWNTGELFF. The CDR3 DNA reads TGTGCCTGGAGGATACAGGGCCTAGGGTGGAACACCGGGGAGCTGTTTTTT.

The V and J genes are TRBV19 and TRBJ2-1; 9 nucleotides align to TRBD1. Germline V lookup: CDR1 LNHDA, CDR2 SQIVND (reference sequence). This CDR3 spans 19 amino acids. J gave up 2 bases and V 7 bases, and 18 bases lay outside the gene matches. CDR3 nucleotides: TGTGCCAGTATTCCTCCGGGACAGGGCCTTTCTGTTCCCTACAATGAGCAGTTCTTC. It yields the protein CASIPPGQGLSVPYNEQFF.